The clone carrying this T cell receptor beta chain was seen repeatedly, ten times or more. Antigen specificity is unknown. Each CDR3 protein is one row after TCRdb ran MiXCR on the 5' RACE reads. The sample records about 250,000 distinct CDR3 sequences, roughly 14% being singletons. The data belong to a study of T-cell memory formation after mild COVID-19. Across the study: TCR clusters mostly belonged to single donors. General study points: Day 37-peaking second-wave clones had unconfirmed SARS-CoV-2 specificity. The study detected some responding clones in pre-infection memory, suggesting cross-reactive memory joined.

Germline V CDR1 and CDR2: GTSNPN, SVGIG (reference sequence). This CDR3 has 15 amino acids. Unmatched junction bases numbered 5, after V lost 1 base and J lost 0 bases. This TCR was recovered from an adult woman who had mild COVID-19 (a few samples of this study predate the infection). Cell type and time point are not known. Sequenced sample: PBMCs or a T cell subset sorted from them (not recorded which). The chain links TRBV30 to TRBJ2-5; 7 bases are shared with TRBD2. CDR3 sequence (DNA): TGTGCCTGGAGTGCGCGGGGGTGGTACCAAGAGACCCAGTACTTC. It specifies CAWSARGWYQETQYF.